This is a list of T cell receptor beta chains from one sample in a study of cytomegalovirus exposure and HLA in healthy donors. Clones were read by immunoSEQ multiplex PCR, and TCRdb kept only the in-frame ones, dropping some. The data contain approximately 70,000 clones, 70% to 90% of them singletons. Material: PBMCs. Every receptor here comes from a woman aged 25-40 years in good health and CMV-seronegative. Each CDR3 is given with its conserved first and last residue. D genes are given only for firm matches. Not all rows give a size; the values are once, few, many and, for expanded clones, a class.

CATSRPDRGADTQYF TGTGCCACCAGCAGACCGGACAGGGGGGCAGATACGCAGTATTTT - TRBJ2-3 TRBV15 TRBD1
CASSLAGKSHAFF TGCGCCAGCAGCTTGGCCGGGAAGTCCCACGCTTTCTTT once TRBJ1-1 TRBV5-1 -
CASQTGNGNTIYF TGTGCCAGCCAGACAGGCAATGGAAACACCATATATTTT - TRBJ1-3 TRBV2 -
CASSLRGLAGGYEQYF TGCGCCAGCAGCTTGCGTGGACTAGCGGGGGGTTACGAGCAGTACTTC - TRBJ2-7 TRBV5-1 TRBD2
CAWRPFTTLVRGGTEAFF TGTGCCTGGCGTCCCTTTACCACATTAGTTCGGGGGGGGACTGAAGCTTTCTTT - TRBJ1-1 TRBV30 -
CASSLNEDRENEQYF TGCGCCAGCAGCCTGAATGAGGACAGGGAGAACGAGCAGTACTTC - TRBJ2-7 TRBV4-1 TRBD1
CSVGDPDRGHGYTF TGCAGCGTTGGGGACCCGGACAGGGGGCATGGCTACACCTTC - TRBJ1-2 TRBV29-1 TRBD1
CAWGGQGIMNTEAFF TGTGCCTGGGGCGGACAGGGCATCATGAACACTGAAGCTTTCTTT - TRBJ1-1 TRBV30 TRBD1
CASSVASGGREQYF TGTGCCAGCAGCGTAGCTTCGGGGGGGAGGGAGCAGTACTTC - TRBJ2-7 TRBV9 TRBD2
CASSSGLAGIREQYF TGCGCCAGCAGCTCCGGACTAGCGGGGATTAGGGAGCAGTACTTC - TRBJ2-7 TRBV5-1 TRBD2
CATSTLAGVGQPQHF TGTGCCACCAGCACCTTAGCAGGGGTGGGTCAGCCCCAGCATTTT - TRBJ1-5 TRBV15 -
CASMERGQETQYF TGTGCCAGCATGGAGCGGGGCCAAGAGACCCAGTACTTC - TRBJ2-5 TRBV25-1 TRBD2
CASSSWGGSSPLHF TGTGCCAGCAGTTCCTGGGGGGGGTCTTCACCCCTCCACTTT - TRBJ1-6 TRBV6-5 -
CASSDTSTGSSYEQYF TGTGCCAGCAGTGATACCTCGACAGGAAGCTCCTACGAGCAGTACTTC - TRBJ2-7 TRBV6-4 -
CASSDGGSYEQYF TGTGCCAGCAGCGACGGGGGGTCCTACGAGCAGTACTTC - TRBJ2-7 TRBV9 TRBD2
CASSLQGYGYTF TGTGCCAGCAGCTTACAGGGGTATGGCTACACCTTC - TRBJ1-2 TRBV7-9 -
CASSQGGAYNSPLHF TGTGCCAGCAGCCAGGGGGGAGCCTATAATTCACCCCTCCACTTT - TRBJ1-6 TRBV14 -
CASRRTVFGELFF TGTGCCAGCAGACGGACAGTGTTCGGGGAGCTGTTTTTT - TRBJ2-2 TRBV2 -
CASSLVSANTGELFF TGTGCCAGCAGCTTAGTCAGTGCGAACACCGGGGAGCTGTTTTTT - TRBJ2-2 TRBV7-9 -
CASRDYEQYF TGTGCCAGCCGGGACTACGAGCAGTACTTC - TRBJ2-7 TRBV6-1 -
CASPPQRAEVEQYF TGTGCCAGCCCACCACAGCGGGCAGAGGTCGAGCAGTACTTC - TRBJ2-7 TRBV18 -
CASGLTYEQYF TGTGCTAGTGGATTAACCTACGAGCAGTACTTC - TRBJ2-7 TRBV12-5 -
CASSPLAGGYNEQFF TGTGCCAGCAGCCCTCTAGCGGGGGGCTACAATGAGCAGTTCTTC - TRBJ2-1 TRBV6-5 TRBD2
CSARGETEAFF TGCAGTGCTAGAGGAGAGACTGAAGCTTTCTTT few TRBJ1-1 TRBV20-1 -
CASSPGGNRNNSPLHF TGTGCCAGCAGCCCAGGGGGAAATCGTAATAATTCACCCCTCCACTTT once TRBJ1-6 TRBV28 TRBD1
CASSTRDRPSYEQYF TGTGCCAGCAGTACCAGGGACAGGCCCTCCTACGAGCAGTACTTC - TRBJ2-7 TRBV28 TRBD1
CASRLAGLQSETQYF TGTGCCAGCAGACTAGCGGGGCTACAGTCAGAGACCCAGTACTTC - TRBJ2-5 TRBV5-4 TRBD2
CASSVVSSGHTGELFF TGTGCCAGCAGCGTAGTGAGTAGCGGACACACCGGGGAGCTGTTTTTT - TRBJ2-2 TRBV9 -
CASSLARGTGELFF TGCGCCAGCAGCTTGGCCAGGGGAACCGGGGAGCTGTTTTTT - TRBJ2-2 TRBV5-1 -
CASSESGQLYNEQFF TGTGCCAGCAGTGAGTCGGGACAGCTATACAATGAGCAGTTCTTC - TRBJ2-1 TRBV6-1 TRBD1
CASRLAAAYEQYF TGTGCCAGCAGGCTAGCCGCAGCCTACGAGCAGTACTTC - TRBJ2-7 TRBV28 -
CASSPQGWASEGYTF TGTGCCAGCAGCCCACAGGGGTGGGCCTCTGAGGGCTACACCTTC - TRBJ1-2 TRBV7-2 TRBD1
CASSFRGTGATPLHF TGTGCCAGCAGCTTCCGGGGGACAGGGGCTACACCCCTCCACTTT - TRBJ1-6 TRBV5-6 TRBD1
CASSLFGTAYNEQFF TGTGCCAGCAGTTTATTTGGGACAGCCTACAATGAGCAGTTCTTC - TRBJ2-1 TRBV28 TRBD1
CASIVAGGEYSPLHF TGTGCCAGCATCGTCGCAGGGGGCGAGTATTCACCCCTCCACTTT - TRBJ1-6 TRBV2 TRBD1
CASSLRQGPEKLFF TGTGCCAGTAGTCTTAGACAGGGGCCTGAAAAACTGTTTTTT few TRBJ1-4 TRBV19 TRBD1
CASSYGGQSDEKLFF TGTGCCAGCAGTTACGGAGGACAGTCCGATGAAAAACTGTTTTTT - TRBJ1-4 TRBV6-5 -
CASSLVGRDGYTF TGTGCCAGCAGCTTAGTCGGGAGGGATGGCTACACCTTC few TRBJ1-2 TRBV7-2 -
CASSIRIRTGNTEAFF TGTGCCAGCAGCATTAGAATCCGGACAGGGAACACTGAAGCTTTCTTT - TRBJ1-1 TRBV7-2 TRBD1
CASSGGLANAYEQYF TGTGCCAGCAGTGGGGGACTAGCGAACGCCTACGAGCAGTACTTC - TRBJ2-7 TRBV28 TRBD2
CASRSWAGEQSYTF TGTGCCAGTAGGTCGTGGGCGGGTGAGCAATCCTACACCTTC - TRBJ1-2 TRBV19 -